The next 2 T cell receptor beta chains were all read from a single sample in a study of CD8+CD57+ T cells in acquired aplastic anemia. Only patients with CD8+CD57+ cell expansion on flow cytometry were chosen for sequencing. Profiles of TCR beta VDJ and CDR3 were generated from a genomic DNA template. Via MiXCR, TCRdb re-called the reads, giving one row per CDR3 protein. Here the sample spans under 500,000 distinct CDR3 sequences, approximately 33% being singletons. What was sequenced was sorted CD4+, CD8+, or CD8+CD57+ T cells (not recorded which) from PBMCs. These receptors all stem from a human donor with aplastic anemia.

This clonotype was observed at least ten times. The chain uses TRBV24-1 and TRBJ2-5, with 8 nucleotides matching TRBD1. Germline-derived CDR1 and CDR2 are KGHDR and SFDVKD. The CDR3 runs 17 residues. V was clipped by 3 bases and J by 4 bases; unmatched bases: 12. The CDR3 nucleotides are TGTGCCACCAGTGATCCCGAACTTACAGGGGGACCAGAGACCCAGTACTTC. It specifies CATSDPELTGGPETQYF.

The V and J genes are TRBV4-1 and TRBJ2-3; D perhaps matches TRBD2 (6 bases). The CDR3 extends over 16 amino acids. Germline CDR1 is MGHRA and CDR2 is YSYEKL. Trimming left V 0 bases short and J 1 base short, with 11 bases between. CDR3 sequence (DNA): TGCGCCAGCAGCCAAGATGGTCAGCGGGGCACAGATACGCAGTATTTT. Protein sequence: CASSQDGQRGTDTQYF.